The TCR beta chain described here comes from a study of cytomegalovirus exposure and HLA in healthy donors. Study-wide points: In a later analysis, common viral pathogens appeared linked to several of the most significant clusters. Excluded: some indistinguishable V segments such as TRBV6-2 and TRBV6-3.

As concerns this clone: Its antigen remains unidentified.

This CDR3 region has 15 residues. The V end lost 5 bases, the J end lost 0 bases, and 11 bases lay between the germline ends. The germline CDR1 and CDR2 sequences are MNHNS and SASEGT. Primers for the PCR totalled 60 Vbeta and 13 Jbeta. Generated by immunoSEQ multiplex PCR, the TCRdb table keeps only in-frame clones and is missing some. This sample has about 120,000 clones, with around 80% found just once. The TCR comes from a female donor in good health and CMV-seronegative. Material: PBMCs. V and J are TRBV6-1 and TRBJ1-5; D is unclear. The CDR3 sequence: CASSITVDSNQPQHF. The CDR3 DNA sequence: TGTGCCAGCAGTATAACAGTTGATAGCAATCAGCCCCAGCATTTT.